This T cell receptor (beta chain) was documented in a study of identical twins. The CDR3 contains 15 residues. Germline loops: CDR1 MNHEY, CDR2 SVGAGI. Trimming pared 0 bases from V and 8 bases from J, leaving 13 bases between. General study findings and limits: Invariant populations such as MAIT and iNKT cells could partly muddle zero-insertion analyses. Abundant beta clonotypes from cord blood bore fewer insertions; memory repertoires lacked this pattern.

Each CDR3 protein is one row after TCRdb ran MiXCR on the 5' RACE reads. The repertoire includes some 1,700,000 distinct CDR3 sequences, about 32% of them detected once, and over 0.25% sits in the top ten. Details on this clonotype: Its antigen is unknown.

This clonotype originated in a newborn girl in good health. The sample taken for sequencing was cord blood. The gene calls are TRBV6-5 and TRBJ1-4; D is possibly TRBD1 (5 bases). The CDR3 bases are TGTGCCAGCAGTTACTCGTCAGGGTTGGCGGAAAAACTGTTTTTT. Its translation is CASSYSSGLAEKLFF.